These 11 T cell receptor beta chains share one sample of origin, sequenced in a study of identical twins. TCRdb passed the 5' RACE reads through MiXCR, listing each CDR3 protein once. The profile covers 350,000 to 400,000 distinct CDR3 sequences, with about 10% appearing a single time and 8% to 9.5% taken by the ten largest. The sequenced sample consisted of naive T cells sorted from blood. These receptors originate from a woman in her 50s in good health.

The chain employs TRBV5-1 and TRBJ2-5; TRBD2 matches at 9 bases. Germline CDR1 and CDR2: SGHRS and YFSETQ. V was clipped by 5 bases and J by 0 bases; unmatched bases: 2. CDR3 length equals 14 residues. CDR3 amino acids: CASRAGGYQETQYF. In nucleotides, the CDR3 is TGCGCCAGCAGAGCGGGAGGCTACCAAGAGACCCAGTACTTC. Full variable domain (missing parts from reference TRBV5-1 and TRBJ2-5): KAGVTQTPRYLIKTRGQQVTLSCSPISGHRSVSWYQQTPGQGLQFLFEYFSETQRNKGNFPGRFSGRQFSNSRSEMNVSTLELGDSALYLCASRAGGYQETQYFGPGTRLLVL.

This chain connects TRBV4-1 to TRBJ2-1, with TRBD1 matching 11 bases. The CDR3 length is 15 residues. V lost 4 bases and J lost 8; bases outside the gene matches: 7. Germline V gene sequence: CDR1 MGHRA, CDR2 YSYEKL. The CDR3 DNA sequence: TGCGCCAGCAGCCCAGCGGGACAGGGGGGATATGAGCAGTTCTTC. Its translation is CASSPAGQGGYEQFF.

The rearrangement joins TRBV4-2 to TRBJ2-1; D perhaps matches TRBD1 (6 bases). Germline CDR1 is LGHNA and CDR2 is YNFKEQ. The V and J ends lost 1 base and 4 bases respectively, with 14 bases between them. CDR3 length: 16 amino acids. CDR3 bases: TGTGCCAGCAGCCAAGCCCCGGACAGAGAATACAATGAGCAGTTCTTC. Amino acids: CASSQAPDREYNEQFF.

J is TRBJ2-7 and V is TRBV2; 7 bases agree with TRBD2. V lost 7 bases to trimming and J lost 9 bases; unmatched junction nucleotides: 15. Germline CDR1 reads SNHLY; CDR2 reads FYNNEI. This CDR3 comprises 14 residues. The CDR3 DNA is TGTGCCAGCAACCCGCTCGGGGAGGGCCTTGGGCAGTACTTC. Its translation is CASNPLGEGLGQYF.

This sequence joins TRBV6-2 or TRBV6-3 and TRBJ2-1; D is possibly TRBD1 or TRBD2 (5 bases each). Looked up from germline, CDR1 is MNHEY and CDR2 is SVGEGT. The CDR3 is made up of 14 amino acids. The germline V and J ends were trimmed by 0 bases and 9 bases, with 12 bases remaining between them. Here the CDR3 reads CASSYSGVGGEQFF. CDR3 bases: TGTGCCAGCAGTTACTCGGGGGTAGGAGGTGAGCAGTTCTTC.

This clonotype was counted ten times or more. CDR3 sequence (DNA): TGTGCCAGCAGTGACTGGACTAGCACAGATACGCAGTATTTT. Its translation: CASSDWTSTDTQYF. The chain joins TRBV6-2 or TRBV6-3 to TRBJ2-3, with D maybe TRBD2 (5 bases). Germline CDR1 MNHEY, CDR2 SVGEGT. Trimming took 5 bases from V and 0 from J, leaving 9 bases between them. The CDR3 runs 14 residues.

Only a few counts were recorded for this clonotype. CDR3 loop: CASRQVGGPYEQYV. The CDR3, as DNA: TGTGCCAGCCGCCAAGTGGGGGGACCCTACGAGCAGTACGTC. This chain links TRBV27 with TRBJ2-7, with D possibly TRBD2 on 6 matching bases. CDR3 length: 14 amino acids. V lost 8 bases to trimming and J lost 2 bases, with 16 bases between them. From germline, CDR1 is MNHEY and CDR2 SMNVEV (reference sequence).

The table lists this clonotype with many counts. The genes are TRBV25-1 and TRBJ2-1, with TRBD2 matching 8 bases. V was pared by 8 bases and J by 2 bases, with 8 bases of the junction left unmatched. CDR3 size: 15 residues. CDR1 and CDR2 from the germline V gene are MGHDK and SYGVNS. CDR3 loop: CASRPLAGPYNEQFF. The DNA for the CDR3 is TGTGCCAGCCGACCTCTAGCGGGCCCCTACAATGAGCAGTTCTTC.

This clonotype was counted many times. The rearrangement links TRBV19 to TRBJ2-2; D unresolved. Germline values: CDR1 LNHDA, CDR2 SQIVND (reference sequence). The V and J ends lost 9 bases and 3 bases respectively, with 8 bases between them. This CDR3 is built from 12 residues. CDR3 in DNA: TGTGCCAGCCTACACGACACCGGGGAGCTGTTTTTT. It yields the protein CASLHDTGELFF.

This clonotype has ten or more counts. V gene TRBV28 combines with J gene TRBJ2-3; 8 bases are a match to TRBD2. After removal of 0 bases from V and 7 bases from J, the junction contained 9 bases not matched to a gene. The CDR3 spans 16 residues. CDR1 is MDHEN and CDR2 is SYDVKM in the germline V gene. The CDR3 DNA is TGTGCCAGCAGTTTATGGGAGAGCGGGAGAGGGAATACGCAGTATTTT. Its translation is CASSLWESGRGNTQYF.

The V call is TRBV20-1, the J call TRBJ2-6; 9 bases map to TRBD1. V lost 5 bases to trimming and J lost 2 bases; unmatched junction nucleotides: 10. CDR3 length: 17 residues. Looked up from germline, CDR1 is DFQATT and CDR2 is SNEGSKA (reference sequence). The CDR3 region has the DNA TGCAGTGCTCTTACCTCGGACAGGGGACCTGGGGCCAACGTCCTGACTTTC. This encodes CSALTSDRGPGANVLTF.